Listed here are 28 T cell receptor beta chains from one sample, sequenced in a study of patients with pleural tuberculosis (dated by TCRdb to 2014 to 2015). Reads for this sample came from an Illumina Genome Analyzer IIx. TCRdb cleaned the public reads at Q25 with fastp, built clones with MiXCR and kept in-frame beta chains. CDR3 protein sequences are deduplicated, and each keeps its most common genes and DNA. For this sample there are about 30,000 distinct CDR3 sequences; 15% to 20% appear just once. The ten largest account for approximately 3.7% of the sample. The specimen sequenced was peripheral blood. The receptors derive from a human donor with pleural tuberculosis.

This clonotype is labeled medium-sized (0.01 to 0.1%). The V gene is TRBV24-1, the J gene TRBJ1-5; D is ambiguous. The CDR3 has 15 amino acids. The V end lost 4 bases, the J end lost 3 bases, and 12 bases lay between the germline ends. Germline CDR1 and CDR2: KGHDR and SFDVKD. CDR3 sequence (DNA): TGTGCCACCAGTGACCATGGACTTTCCAATCAGCCCCAGCATTTT. Protein sequence: CATSDHGLSNQPQHF.

This clonotype appeared many times. The chain is built from TRBV27 and TRBJ2-1; TRBD2 matches at 8 bases. The V and J ends lost 3 bases and 7 bases, in that order; junction bases with no gene match: 8. The CDR3 loop spans 15 amino acids. Germline assignment: CDR1 MNHEY and CDR2 SMNVEV (reference sequence). In DNA form, the CDR3 reads TGTGCCAGCAGTTTTAGCGGGAAGGTTTCAAATGAGCAGTTCTTC. Encoded protein: CASSFSGKVSNEQFF.

This clonotype appeared many times. V usage is TRBV4-1 and J usage is TRBJ1-1, with a tentative D call TRBD1 (5 bases). The CDR3 runs to 14 residues. Trimming stripped 1 base from V and 4 bases from J, with 10 bases between. CDR1 and CDR2 from the germline V gene are MGHRA and YSYEKL. In DNA, the CDR3 is TGCGCCAGCAGCCAAGTACAGGACGGCACTGAAGCTTTCTTT. As protein: CASSQVQDGTEAFF.

At least ten counts were recorded for this clonotype. The CDR3 here is CASSFDQNQETQYF. For the CDR3, the DNA is TGTGCCAGCAGCTTTGACCAGAACCAAGAGACCCAGTACTTC. The V call is TRBV7-9, the J call TRBJ2-5; D gene uncertain. The CDR3 spans 14 residues. Trimming took off 3 bases at V and 0 bases at J, with 8 bases between the two ends. The germline V gene encodes CDR1 SEHNR and CDR2 FQNEAQ (reference sequence).

This clonotype was seen many times. The rearrangement links TRBV28 to TRBJ2-1; D is unclear. Per the germline V gene, CDR1 is MDHEN and CDR2 is SYDVKM. Trimming took off 3 bases at V and 6 bases at J, with 15 bases between the two ends. This CDR3 region has 15 residues. CDR3 residues: CASSLGTPEINEQFF. The CDR3 nucleotides are TGTGCCAGCAGTTTGGGAACACCGGAGATCAATGAGCAGTTCTTC.

By share, this clonotype counts as medium-sized. CDR3: CASSYSYERTNTEAFF. CDR3 DNA: TGTGCCAGCAGTTACTCTTATGAACGGACGAACACTGAAGCTTTCTTT. The chain couples TRBV6-6 to TRBJ1-1, with D uncertain. There are 16 residues in the CDR3. V was cut by 0 bases and J by 1 base, with 12 bases left in between. CDR1 MNHNY and CDR2 SVGAGI come from the germline V gene (reference sequence).

The gene calls are TRBV7-2 and TRBJ2-1; 10 bases line up with TRBD2. The V segment lost 5 bases and the J segment 6 bases; nucleotides outside the gene matches: 7. CDR3 length: 15 residues. The germline V gene encodes CDR1 SGHTA and CDR2 FQGNSA. The CDR3 nucleotides are TGTACCAGCAGCAATCTAGCGGGGGTACCCAATGAGCAGTTCTTC. As protein: CTSSNLAGVPNEQFF.

The table lists this clonotype with many counts. The rearrangement links TRBV11-2 to TRBJ2-7, with 8 positions matching TRBD2. The CDR3 has 14 amino acids. V gave up 3 bases and J gave up 4 bases; unmatched junction bases: 5. CDR1 SGHAT and CDR2 FQNNGV come from the germline V gene. CDR3 DNA: TGTGCCAGCAGCTTGGGACTAGGAACTTACGAGCAGTACTTC. Encoded protein: CASSLGLGTYEQYF.

This clonotype was detected many times. The rearrangement links TRBV4-1 to TRBJ1-2, with D maybe TRBD1 (5 bases). CDR3 length equals 15 residues. Germline V gene lookup returns CDR1 MGHRA and CDR2 YSYEKL. Trimming took 0 bases from V and 2 from J, leaving 10 bases between them. CDR3 nucleotides: TGCGCCAGCAGCCAAGAAAGGGGCGGCAACTATGGCTACACCTTC. Amino acid sequence: CASSQERGGNYGYTF.

This clonotype came up many times. The rearrangement joins TRBV2 to TRBJ2-3; possibly TRBD2 for D (6 bases). The CDR3 length is 15 residues. Germline V gene lookup returns CDR1 SNHLY and CDR2 FYNNEI. V lost 7 bases and J lost 6, with 20 bases in between. The CDR3 spells CASIPRGGDLDTQYF. The CDR3 DNA is TGTGCCAGCATCCCTCGAGGCGGGGACTTGGATACGCAGTATTTT.

This clonotype occurred many times. The chain employs TRBV2 and TRBJ2-7, with TRBD1 matching over 11 bases. Germline values: CDR1 SNHLY, CDR2 FYNNEI. J was trimmed by 3 bases and V by 10 bases; bases with no gene match: 5. The CDR3 is 13 residues long. The CDR3 loop is CATSGTGGYEQYF. CDR3 nucleotide sequence: TGTGCCACATCCGGGACAGGGGGCTACGAGCAGTACTTC.

This clonotype was recorded many times. This chain uses TRBV5-4 with TRBJ1-2; 8 bases align to TRBD1. The CDR3 extends over 15 amino acids. After removal of 0 bases from V and 5 bases from J, the junction contained 6 bases not matched to a gene. Germline V gives CDR1 SGHNT, CDR2 YYREEE (reference sequence). CDR3 nucleotides: TGTGCCAGCAGCTTGGTATCAGACAGGGGATATGGCTACACCTTC. It codes for CASSLVSDRGYGYTF. The full variable domain, in which reference TRBV5-4 and TRBJ1-2 provide the parts outside the CDR3, is ETGVTQSPTHLIKTRGQQVTLRCSSQSGHNTVSWYQQALGQGPQFIFQYYREEENGRGNFPPRFSGLQFPNYSSELNVNALELDDSALYLCASSLVSDRGYGYTFGSGTRLTVV.

This clonotype was counted ten times or more. This chain links TRBV6-2 or TRBV6-3 with TRBJ2-3, with 7 bases identical to TRBD2. J was trimmed by 4 bases and V by 0 bases; bases with no gene match: 10. This CDR3 is built from 17 residues. Germline values: CDR1 MNHEY, CDR2 SVGEGT. CDR3 bases: TGTGCCAGCAGTTACTCGGGGGACTACCCACGTCCAGATACGCAGTATTTT. This gives the protein CASSYSGDYPRPDTQYF.

There are many counts of this clonotype. This CDR3 reads CAISGRLAENEQFF. The CDR3 nucleotides read TGTGCCATCAGTGGAAGGCTAGCGGAGAATGAGCAGTTCTTC. The chain combines TRBV10-3 with TRBJ2-1; TRBD2 agrees at 7 bases. V lost 4 bases, J lost 7 bases, and 7 bases stayed unmatched. The CDR3 length is 14 residues. Germline assignment: CDR1 ENHRY and CDR2 SYGVKD.

As for this clonotype: One base away lies a much larger clone, so this may be a sequencing read error. The chain combines TRBV11-2 with TRBJ2-3; no definite D call. CDR1 and CDR2 (germline): SGHAT, FQNNGV. The CDR3 spans 15 residues. The V gene lost 4 bases and the J gene lost 1 base, with 12 bases spanning the gap. CDR3 bases: TGTGCCAGCAGCTGGCTTGGGGATGGCACAGATACGCAGTATTTT. Residues: CASSWLGDGTDTQYF.

This clonotype was observed a few times. Just one base apart from a much larger clone, this may be a read error. The chain employs TRBV7-9 and TRBJ2-1; D possibly corresponds to TRBD2 (6 bases). The CDR3 has 14 amino acids. Germline CDR1 SEHNR, CDR2 FQNEAQ (reference sequence). The CDR3 sequence is CASSLAGLPHERFF. CDR3 DNA sequence: TGTGCCAGCAGCTTAGCGGGACTTCCCCATGAGCGGTTCTTC.

Ten or more counts support this clonotype. The chain is built from TRBV2 and TRBJ2-1, with D uncertain. Trimming left V 6 bases short and J 7 bases short, with 19 bases between. This CDR3 comprises 15 residues. Germline CDR1 SNHLY, CDR2 FYNNEI. CDR3: CASRLFLSPANEQFF. Here the CDR3 DNA reads TGTGCCAGCAGGCTCTTCCTTTCTCCCGCTAATGAGCAGTTCTTC.

This clonotype occurred many times. The chain uses TRBV7-8 and TRBJ2-7; 7 bases are a match to TRBD1. There are 14 residues in the CDR3. Germline values: CDR1 SGHVS, CDR2 FQNEAQ. V shed 6 bases, J shed 5 bases, and the junction held 10 bases outside the gene matches. The CDR3, as DNA: TGTGCCAGCAGATTGGACAGGAGCGTCAACGAGCAGTACTTC. Translation: CASRLDRSVNEQYF.

This clonotype was counted many times. The rearrangement links TRBV5-1 to TRBJ1-2, with D unclear. V lost 0 bases and J 4 bases, leaving 13 bases between the germline ends. The CDR3 spans 15 residues. The germline V gene has CDR1 SGHRS and CDR2 YFSETQ. CDR3 region: CASSLGTSAGYGYTF. The CDR3 DNA reads as TGCGCCAGCAGCTTGGGAACCAGCGCGGGCTATGGCTACACCTTC.

This clonotype was recorded at least ten times. The chain joins TRBV19 to TRBJ2-3; D ambiguous. The length of the CDR3 is 14 residues. CDR1 and CDR2 from the germline V gene are LNHDA and SQIVND (reference sequence). The V and J ends lost 6 bases and 3 bases respectively, with 13 bases between them. DNA for the CDR3: TGTGCCAGTAGCAAAGGGTTATCTACAGATACGCAGTATTTT. Translated: CASSKGLSTDTQYF.

This clonotype showed up many times. The chain uses TRBV7-9 and TRBJ1-2; possibly TRBD1 for D (5 bases). V lost 1 base and J lost 6, with 12 bases in between. Per the germline V gene, CDR1 is SEHNR and CDR2 is FQNEAQ (reference sequence). The CDR3 covers 14 residues. The CDR3 nucleotides are TGTGCCAGCAGCTTAGATGACAGACCCGATGGCTACACCTTC. Translating it yields CASSLDDRPDGYTF. Combining the CDR3 with reference TRBV7-9 and TRBJ1-2 gives the whole variable domain DTGVSQNPRHKITKRGQNVTFRCDPISEHNRLYWYRQTLGQGPEFLTYFQNEAQLEKSRLLSDRFSAERPKGSFSTLEIQRTEQGDSAMYLCASSLDDRPDGYTFGSGTRLTVV.

This clonotype came up many times. The genes are TRBV11-2 and TRBJ2-2; D unresolved. The germline V gene has CDR1 SGHAT and CDR2 FQNNGV. V lost 1 base, J lost 3 bases, and 6 bases lay in between. This CDR3 has 14 amino acids. As DNA, the CDR3 is TGTGCCAGCAGCTTAGTGTCGGACACCGGGGAGCTGTTTTTT. Translation gives CASSLVSDTGELFF.

This clonotype was observed many times. V and J are TRBV3-1 and TRBJ1-1; D unclear. Trimming took off 0 bases at V and 5 bases at J, with 10 bases between the two ends. The CDR3 is 14 amino acids. Per the germline V gene, CDR1 is LGHDT and CDR2 is YNNKEL (reference sequence). CDR3 in amino acids: CASSQDGGWTEAFF. CDR3 in DNA: TGTGCCAGCAGCCAAGATGGCGGGTGGACTGAAGCTTTCTTT.

In its sample, this clonotype was seen many times. V usage is TRBV20-1 and J usage is TRBJ1-5; 10 nucleotides align to TRBD1. V lost 0 bases to trimming and J lost 7 bases; unmatched junction nucleotides: 9. CDR3 length equals 16 residues. Germline CDR1 is DFQATT and CDR2 is SNEGSKA (reference sequence). The CDR3 region has the DNA TGCAGTGCTAGAGATGGGGACAGGGGAGGGGGACAGCCCCAGCATTTT. The encoded protein is CSARDGDRGGGQPQHF.

This clonotype was found many times. The V call is TRBV18, the J call TRBJ1-5; D unclear. The CDR3 is 15 amino acids. Germline V lookup: CDR1 KGHSH, CDR2 LQKENI. Trimming shortened V by 4 bases and J by 3 bases, and 13 bases separated the two germline ends. The CDR3 region is CASSQEITFNQPQHF. The CDR3 DNA follows: TGTGCCAGCTCACAGGAAATCACTTTCAATCAGCCCCAGCATTTT.

This clonotype was observed at least ten times. J is TRBJ1-2 and V is TRBV20-1; D is unresolved. CDR3 length equals 12 residues. CDR1 is DFQATT and CDR2 is SNEGSKA in the germline V gene (reference sequence). V lost 3 bases and J lost 4, with 9 bases in between. In nucleotides, the CDR3 is TGCAGTGCTAGTTACGGGTCCTATGGCTACACCTTC. Its translation is CSASYGSYGYTF.

Ten or more counts support this clonotype. The chain recombines TRBV12-3 or TRBV12-4 with TRBJ1-1; D gene ambiguous. V was trimmed by 5 bases and J by 8 bases, leaving 15 bases between them. The CDR3 runs 13 residues. The CDR3 nucleotides read TGTGCCAGCAGTACTTTGATTCGAGAGGAAGCTTTCTTT. This sequence encodes CASSTLIREEAFF.

This clonotype showed up many times. CDR3 in DNA: TGTGCCAGCAGCTTGAGGGTGGATAAACATGGCTACACCTTC. Residues: CASSLRVDKHGYTF. The chain carries TRBV7-9 and TRBJ1-2, with D hard to call. In germline, CDR1 is SEHNR, CDR2 FQNEAQ (reference sequence). Trimming removed 3 bases at V and 6 bases at J, with 14 bases between. This CDR3 comprises 14 residues.